This TCR beta chain originates from a study of blood T cells in healthy people across ages. Whole-study findings and limits: Estimates based on one million T cells were treated as lower bounds.

For the second PCR, which ran for roughly 6 to 12 cycles, a sample-barcoded 5' primer and a J-beta primer mix were used. TCRdb ran MiXCR on the 5' RACE reads and lists one entry per CDR3 protein. The table records some 890,000 distinct CDR3 sequences, 25% to 35% of them present only once. As regards this clonotype: Its matching antigen is unknown. Lacking the conserved final phenylalanine or tryptophan, this CDR3 likely reflects a read error.

The length of the CDR3 is 13 residues. Germline-derived CDR1 and CDR2 are MDHEN and SYDVKM. These data also formed part of another study, on T cells of mothers and their children.

The sequencing input was blood. This TCR derives from a woman aged 40 to 55 in good health. The chain is built from TRBV28 and TRBJ2-7; tentative D call: TRBD2 (5 bases). The last part of the DNA fits TRBJ2-5 better; the J call may be wrong. CDR3 DNA sequence: TGTGCCAGCAGTTTGTCTAGCATGGAGACCCAGTACTGC. It is translated as CASSLSSMETQYC.